One sample yielded the 28 T cell receptor beta chains listed below, sequenced in a study of blood T cell repertoires in COVID-19. Clones were sequenced by immunoSEQ multiplex PCR, and TCRdb holds only the in-frame ones, with some missing. The repertoire holds fewer than 600,000 clones, over 75% seen once, with 1.5% to 2% in the top ten. Sequenced material: PBMCs or T cells enriched from blood (not recorded which). All receptors come from a woman between 40 and 55 years old who had recovered from COVID-19.

The V and J genes are TRBV6-5 and TRBJ1-6; D gene unclear. Trimming left V 4 bases short and J 12 bases short, with 16 bases between. CDR3 length equals 14 residues. The germline gives CDR1 MNHEY, CDR2 SVGAGI. The CDR3 loop reads CASSSRGEYGPLHF. The CDR3 region has the DNA TGTGCCAGCAGTTCCCGCGGTGAATATGGACCCCTCCACTTT.

V and J are TRBV5-1 and TRBJ2-7; the match to TRBD2 covers 10 bases. The CDR3 totals 15 residues. The germline V gene has CDR1 SGHRS and CDR2 YFSETQ. J lost 2 bases, V lost 3 bases, and 5 bases had no gene match. This chain's CDR3 is CASSWGLALTYEQYF. CDR3 sequence (DNA): TGCGCCAGCAGCTGGGGACTAGCGTTAACCTACGAGCAGTACTTC.

This chain uses TRBV29-1 with TRBJ2-5; weak D call: TRBD2 (5 bases). With 4 bases removed from V and 3 bases from J, the gap between germline ends came to 9 bases. The CDR3 is 12 amino acids. Germline CDR1 reads SQVTM; CDR2 reads ANQGSEA. Here the CDR3 reads CSVVWGEETQYF. The DNA for the CDR3 is TGCAGCGTTGTATGGGGAGAAGAGACCCAGTACTTC.

V is TRBV24-1 and J is TRBJ1-2, with 9 bases identical to TRBD1. Germline lookup yields CDR1 KGHDR and CDR2 SFDVKD. V was clipped by 8 bases and J by 7 bases; unmatched bases: 4. The CDR3 sequence is 12 residues long. The CDR3 protein is CATKNRGPGYTF. CDR3 DNA: TGTGCCACCAAAAACAGGGGGCCTGGCTACACCTTC.

V is TRBV6-1 and J is TRBJ1-5; 8 bases match TRBD1. CDR1 and CDR2 from the germline V gene are MNHNS and SASEGT. The junction had 10 bases not matched to a gene; V was cut back by 4 bases and J by 5 bases. The CDR3 runs to 16 residues. CDR3 protein: CASSVLRRGQDQPQHF. As DNA, the CDR3 is TGTGCCAGCAGTGTACTACGCAGGGGGCAGGATCAGCCCCAGCATTTT.

V usage is TRBV7-8 and J usage is TRBJ2-7, with 8 bases matching TRBD2. From germline, CDR1 is SGHVS and CDR2 FQNEAQ. V lost 1 base and J lost 1; bases outside the gene matches: 6. CDR3 size: 16 residues. DNA of the CDR3: TGTGCCAGCAGCTTAGGTATGGGACTAGGTTCCTACGAGCAGTACTTC. Amino acids: CASSLGMGLGSYEQYF.

This clone was counted a single time. The chain links TRBV21-1 to TRBJ1-1. TRBV21-1 is a pseudogene. The CDR3 runs to 14 residues. CDR3 in DNA: TGTGCCAGCAGCAAAGAGGGACTGTGCTCTGAAGCTTTCTTT. It yields the protein CASSKEGLCSEAFF.

The V call is TRBV27, the J call TRBJ2-1; 9 bases align to TRBD2. CDR1 and CDR2 from the germline V gene are MNHEY and SMNVEV (reference sequence). J lost 7 bases, V lost 6 bases, and 10 bases had no gene match. The CDR3 covers 15 residues. Here the CDR3 DNA reads TGTGCCAGCAGACACAGGGTAGCGGGAGAGAATGAGCAGTTCTTC. Its translation: CASRHRVAGENEQFF.

V gene TRBV5-5 combines with J gene TRBJ1-6; D possibly corresponds to TRBD1 (6 bases). CDR3 size: 15 residues. Germline loops: CDR1 SGHKS, CDR2 YYEKEE (reference sequence). V lost 0 bases and J 7 bases, leaving 11 bases between the germline ends. CDR3 residues: CASSLETGPNSPLHF. CDR3 bases: TGTGCCAGCAGCTTGGAGACAGGACCCAATTCACCCCTCCACTTT.

The CDR3 protein is CASSQRTSGTYEQYF. The CDR3 DNA reads TGCGCCAGCAGCCAGAGGACTAGCGGGACCTACGAGCAGTACTTC. This sequence joins TRBV4-1 and TRBJ2-7; 12 nucleotides agree with TRBD2. Per the germline V gene, CDR1 is MGHRA and CDR2 is YSYEKL. This CDR3 is 15 amino acids long. The trim removed 3 bases at V and 2 bases at J, leaving 2 bases unmatched.

The chain joins TRBV7-2 to TRBJ2-1, with 8 positions matching TRBD2. The CDR3 is 17 residues long. Germline assignment: CDR1 SGHTA and CDR2 FQGNSA. Losses at the gene ends were 2 bases for V and 0 bases for J; bases not matched to a gene: 6. The CDR3 nucleotides read TGTGCCAGCAGCTTAAGGACGACTAGCGCCTCCTACAATGAGCAGTTCTTC. Its translation: CASSLRTTSASYNEQFF.

CDR3 amino acids: CASSLLGRASYNEQFF. CDR3 nucleotide sequence: TGTGCCAGCAGTTTACTTGGGAGGGCCTCCTACAATGAGCAGTTCTTC. The V call is TRBV27, the J call TRBJ2-1, with 7 nucleotides matching TRBD2. J lost 0 bases, V lost 2 bases, and 4 bases had no gene match. The CDR3 is made up of 16 amino acids. Germline V lookup: CDR1 MNHEY, CDR2 SMNVEV (reference sequence).

This clone has just one count. The chain uses TRBV9 and TRBJ2-5, with 7 bases aligning to TRBD2. Germline V lookup: CDR1 SGDLS, CDR2 YYNGEE. The CDR3 length is 17 residues. J was trimmed by 1 base and V by 0 bases; bases with no gene match: 9. CDR3 sequence (DNA): TGTGCCAGCAGCGTAGCCGTGGGAGCGGGATCCCAAGAGACCCAGTACTTC. It yields the protein CASSVAVGAGSQETQYF.

V gene TRBV24-1 combines with J gene TRBJ1-1; D unclear. Deletions cut 5 bases from V and 4 bases from J, with 13 bases between. Germline V CDR1 and CDR2: KGHDR, SFDVKD. The CDR3 contains 14 residues. This CDR3 reads CATSATHGSTEAFF. The CDR3, as DNA: TGTGCCACCAGTGCAACCCATGGGAGCACTGAAGCTTTCTTT.

As to this clone: Other DNA sequences in this sample translate to the same CDR3. CDR3 in amino acids: CASSLGASGGTDTQYF. As DNA, the CDR3 is TGCGCCAGCAGCTTGGGGGCTAGCGGGGGCACAGATACGCAGTATTTT. The chain joins TRBV5-1 to TRBJ2-3; TRBD2 matches at 9 bases. The V gene end was trimmed by 0 bases and the J gene end by 1 base; junction bases not matched to a gene: 3. This CDR3 contains 16 residues. Germline V gene lookup returns CDR1 SGHRS and CDR2 YFSETQ.

In its sample, this clone was seen once. This sequence joins TRBV28 and TRBJ2-7, with 7 bases matching TRBD1. The CDR3 spans 14 residues. Germline-derived CDR1 and CDR2 are MDHEN and SYDVKM. J was trimmed by 3 bases and V by 3 bases; bases with no gene match: 5. CDR3 protein: CASSLGTVNYEQYF. The CDR3 DNA sequence: TGTGCCAGCAGTTTGGGGACAGTGAACTACGAGCAGTACTTC.

V usage is TRBV19 and J usage is TRBJ2-7, with 7 nucleotides matching TRBD1. After removal of 3 bases from V and 4 bases from J, the junction contained 9 bases not matched to a gene. Germline CDR1 reads LNHDA; CDR2 reads SQIVND (reference sequence). This CDR3 has 15 residues. In DNA, the CDR3 is TGTGCCAGTAGTATCATTACGGGACAGTTATACGAGCAGTACTTC. Its translation is CASSIITGQLYEQYF.

CDR3 amino acids: CASRRTGIDTQYF. The DNA for the CDR3 is TGTGCCAGCAGGAGAACAGGGATAGATACGCAGTATTTT. The chain couples TRBV11-3 to TRBJ2-3; D may be TRBD1 (6 bases). The CDR3 is 13 residues long. V lost 6 bases to trimming and J lost 5 bases, with 12 bases between them. Looked up from germline, CDR1 is SGHNT and CDR2 is YENEEA. Filled out from reference TRBV11-3 and TRBJ2-3, the complete variable domain reads EAGVVQSPRYKIIEKKQPVAFWCNPISGHNTLYWYLQNLGQGPELLIRYENEEAVDDSQLPKDRFSAERLKGVDSTLKIQPAELGDSAVYLCASRRTGIDTQYFGPGTRLTVL.

This clone is a singleton in its sample. This rearrangement joins TRBV28 to TRBJ2-3, with 10 bases that match TRBD1. This CDR3 comprises 19 residues. V lost 4 bases, J lost 2 bases, and 15 bases stayed unmatched. Germline loops: CDR1 MDHEN, CDR2 SYDVKM. Here the CDR3 reads CASSSGPSSGQGNTDTQYF. The CDR3 nucleotides are TGTGCCAGCAGTTCGGGCCCCTCTTCGGGACAGGGGAACACAGATACGCAGTATTTT.

This clone was detected once. The genes are TRBV7-8 and TRBJ1-1; D is ambiguous. CDR1 and CDR2 from the germline V gene are SGHVS and FQNEAQ. This CDR3 contains 14 residues. V lost 0 bases and J 6 bases, leaving 11 bases between the germline ends. This CDR3 reads CASSLAGFGAEAFF. CDR3 coding DNA: TGTGCCAGCAGCTTAGCAGGCTTCGGAGCTGAAGCTTTCTTT.

The chain uses TRBV7-2 and TRBJ2-7; TRBD2 matches 7 bases. The CDR3 consists of 14 residues. Trimming at V came to 4 bases and at J to 3 bases, leaving 6 bases not matched to a gene. Germline values: CDR1 SGHTA, CDR2 FQGNSA. The CDR3 region is CASSSTSSDYEQYF. The CDR3 bases are TGTGCCAGCAGCTCGACTAGCTCAGACTACGAGCAGTACTTC.

The V gene is TRBV18, the J gene TRBJ1-5; maybe TRBD1 (5 bases). CDR3 length equals 15 residues. V lost 3 bases and J 0 bases, leaving 9 bases between the germline ends. The germline V gene has CDR1 KGHSH and CDR2 LQKENI. CDR3 region: CASSPEGYSNQPQHF. The CDR3, as DNA: TGTGCCAGCTCACCGGAGGGGTATAGCAATCAGCCCCAGCATTTT.

The DNA for the CDR3 is TGTGCCAGCAGACCCCGGGGGACGACAATGAACACTGAAGCTTTCTTT. Translation: CASRPRGTTMNTEAFF. The chain has TRBV7-9 and TRBJ1-1; D is perhaps TRBD1 (5 bases). Germline V gene sequence: CDR1 SEHNR, CDR2 FQNEAQ (reference sequence). The CDR3 is 16 residues long. V lost 6 bases and J lost 0, with 17 bases in between.

This rearrangement joins TRBV20-1 to TRBJ2-5; D is possibly TRBD1 (6 bases). The CDR3 runs 11 residues. Germline CDR1 reads DFQATT; CDR2 reads SNEGSKA (reference sequence). The germline V and J ends were trimmed by 7 bases and 10 bases, with 16 bases remaining between them. The CDR3: CSVVRDTSQYF. Here the CDR3 DNA reads TGCAGTGTCGTCCGGGACACCAGCCAGTACTTC.

The chain employs TRBV18 and TRBJ2-3, with 9 bases identical to TRBD1. The length of the CDR3 is 15 residues. The junction had 2 bases not matched to a gene; V was cut back by 2 bases and J by 2 bases. Germline V CDR1 and CDR2: KGHSH, LQKENI. DNA for the CDR3: TGTGCCAGCTCACCAAGGACAGGGGCCACAGATACGCAGTATTTT. It encodes CASSPRTGATDTQYF.

J is TRBJ2-2 and V is TRBV4-3; possibly TRBD1 for D (6 bases). Germline lookup yields CDR1 LGHNA and CDR2 YSLEER. This CDR3 is 17 amino acids long. V was trimmed by 0 bases and J by 3 bases, leaving 14 bases between them. The CDR3 reads CASSQESVTGYTGELFF. In DNA, the CDR3 is TGCGCCAGCAGCCAAGAATCGGTAACAGGGTACACCGGGGAGCTGTTTTTT.

The chain employs TRBV18 and TRBJ1-5, with D possibly matching TRBD1 (6 bases). Germline CDR1 reads KGHSH; CDR2 reads LQKENI. The CDR3 runs 13 residues. V gave up 5 bases and J gave up 6 bases, with 11 bases separating them. Written as DNA, the CDR3 is TGTGCCAGCTCATCCCAAGGGGGTCAGCCCCAGCATTTT. This gives the protein CASSSQGGQPQHF.

The V call is TRBV4-3, the J call TRBJ2-5; perhaps TRBD1 as D (5 bases). Germline V lookup: CDR1 LGHNA, CDR2 YSLEER. V dropped 0 bases and J dropped 2 bases, with 10 bases sitting between them. This CDR3 contains 15 residues. The CDR3 region has the DNA TGCGCCAGCAGCCAAGATAGGGGCGGTCAAGAGACCCAGTACTTC. Amino acid sequence: CASSQDRGGQETQYF.